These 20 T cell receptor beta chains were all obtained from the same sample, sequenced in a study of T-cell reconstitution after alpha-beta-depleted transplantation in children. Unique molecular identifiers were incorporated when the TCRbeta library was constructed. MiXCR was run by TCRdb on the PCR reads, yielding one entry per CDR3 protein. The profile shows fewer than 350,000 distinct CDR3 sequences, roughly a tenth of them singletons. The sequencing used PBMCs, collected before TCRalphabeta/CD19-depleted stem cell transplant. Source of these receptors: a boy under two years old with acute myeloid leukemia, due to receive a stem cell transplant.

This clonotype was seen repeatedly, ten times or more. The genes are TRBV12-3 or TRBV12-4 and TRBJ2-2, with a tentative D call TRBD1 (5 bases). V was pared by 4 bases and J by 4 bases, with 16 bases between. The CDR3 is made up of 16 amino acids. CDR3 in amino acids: CASSSLRDRFTGELFF. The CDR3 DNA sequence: TGTGCCAGCAGTTCACTTCGCGACAGATTCACCGGGGAGCTGTTTTTT.

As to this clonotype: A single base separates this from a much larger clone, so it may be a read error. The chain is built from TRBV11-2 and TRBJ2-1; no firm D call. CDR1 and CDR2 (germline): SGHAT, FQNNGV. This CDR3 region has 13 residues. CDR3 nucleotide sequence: TGTGCCAGCAGCCCCCCAAGGGTAGACGAGCCGTTCTTC. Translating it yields CASSPPRVDEPFF.

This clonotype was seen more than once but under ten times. The CDR3 bases are TGTGCCAGCAGCCAAGTCATTAACACTGAAGCTTTCTTT. As protein: CASSQVINTEAFF. The chain recombines TRBV3-1 with TRBJ1-1; D gene unclear. This CDR3 is built from 13 residues. Trimming stripped 1 base from V and 2 bases from J, with 5 bases between. Germline values: CDR1 LGHDT, CDR2 YNNKEL (reference sequence).

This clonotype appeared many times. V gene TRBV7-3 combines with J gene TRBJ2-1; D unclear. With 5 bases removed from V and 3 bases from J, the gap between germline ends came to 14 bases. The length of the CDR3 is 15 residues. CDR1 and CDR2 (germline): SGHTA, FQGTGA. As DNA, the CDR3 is TGTGCCAGCAGCCCCCTTCCTACCGTCTACAATGAGCAGTTCTTC. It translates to CASSPLPTVYNEQFF.

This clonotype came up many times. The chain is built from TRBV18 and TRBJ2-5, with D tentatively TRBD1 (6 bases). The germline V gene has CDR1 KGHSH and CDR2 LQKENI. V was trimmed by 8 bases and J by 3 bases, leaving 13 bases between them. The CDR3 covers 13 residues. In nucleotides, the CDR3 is TGTGCCAGCAGTCCAGGACAGAAAGAGACCCAGTACTTC. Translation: CASSPGQKETQYF.

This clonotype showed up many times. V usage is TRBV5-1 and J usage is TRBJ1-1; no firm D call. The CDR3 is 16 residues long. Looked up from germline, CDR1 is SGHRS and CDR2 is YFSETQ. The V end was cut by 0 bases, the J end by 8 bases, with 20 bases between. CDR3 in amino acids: CASSLGLGSDKGEAFF. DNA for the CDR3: TGCGCCAGCAGCTTGGGCCTGGGCTCAGATAAGGGAGAAGCTTTCTTT.

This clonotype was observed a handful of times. The CDR3: CASSGGRQGEQYF. For the CDR3, the DNA is TGTGCCAGCAGTGGCGGTCGACAGGGCGAGCAGTACTTC. The rearrangement links TRBV12-3 or TRBV12-4 to TRBJ2-7; 7 bases fit TRBD1. V lost 5 bases, J lost 6 bases, and 7 bases stayed unmatched. CDR3 length: 13 residues.

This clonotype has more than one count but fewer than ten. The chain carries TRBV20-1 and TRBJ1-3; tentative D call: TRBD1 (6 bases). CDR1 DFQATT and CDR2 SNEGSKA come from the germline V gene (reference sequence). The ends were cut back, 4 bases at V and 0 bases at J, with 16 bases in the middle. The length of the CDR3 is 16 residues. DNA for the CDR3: TGCAGTGCTACTCGGACAGCCTTTAGCTCTGGAAACACCATATATTTT. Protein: CSATRTAFSSGNTIYF.

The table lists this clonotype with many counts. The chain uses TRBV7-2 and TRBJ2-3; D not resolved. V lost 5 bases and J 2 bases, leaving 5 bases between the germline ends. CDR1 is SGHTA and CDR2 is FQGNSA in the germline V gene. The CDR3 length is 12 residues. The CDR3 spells CASSPTTDTQYF. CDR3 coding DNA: TGTGCCAGCAGCCCTACCACAGATACGCAGTATTTT. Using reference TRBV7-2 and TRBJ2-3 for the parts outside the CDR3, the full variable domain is GAGVSQSPSNKVTEKGKDVELRCDPISGHTALYWYRQSLGQGLEFLIYFQGNSAPDKSGLPSDRFSAERTGGSVSTLTIQRTQQEDSAVYLCASSPTTDTQYFGPGTRLTVL.

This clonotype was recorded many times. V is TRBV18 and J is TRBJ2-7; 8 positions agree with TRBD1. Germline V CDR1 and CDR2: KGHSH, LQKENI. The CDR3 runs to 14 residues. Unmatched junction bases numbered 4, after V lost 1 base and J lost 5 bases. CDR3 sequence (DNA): TGTGCCAGCTCACCACGGCAGGGGGCGGACGAGCAGTACTTC. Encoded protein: CASSPRQGADEQYF. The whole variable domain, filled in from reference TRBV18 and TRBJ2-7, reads NAGVMQNPRHLVRRRGQEARLRCSPMKGHSHVYWYRQLPEEGLKFMVYLQKENIIDESGMPKERFSAEFPKEGPSILRIQQVVRGDSAAYFCASSPRQGADEQYFGPGTRLTVT.

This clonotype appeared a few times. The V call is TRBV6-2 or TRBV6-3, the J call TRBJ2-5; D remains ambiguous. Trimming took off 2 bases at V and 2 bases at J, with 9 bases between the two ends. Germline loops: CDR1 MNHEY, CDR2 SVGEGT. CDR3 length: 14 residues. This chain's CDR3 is CASSYGPRQETQYF. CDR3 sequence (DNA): TGTGCCAGCAGTTACGGTCCCAGGCAAGAGACCCAGTACTTC.

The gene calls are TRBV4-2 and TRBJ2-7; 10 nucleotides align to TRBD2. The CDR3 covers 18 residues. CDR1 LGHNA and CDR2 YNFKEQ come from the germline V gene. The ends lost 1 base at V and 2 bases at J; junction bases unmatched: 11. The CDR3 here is CASSQGRYSGRTTYEQYF. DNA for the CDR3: TGTGCCAGCAGCCAAGGGCGTTATAGCGGGAGGACGACCTACGAGCAGTACTTC.

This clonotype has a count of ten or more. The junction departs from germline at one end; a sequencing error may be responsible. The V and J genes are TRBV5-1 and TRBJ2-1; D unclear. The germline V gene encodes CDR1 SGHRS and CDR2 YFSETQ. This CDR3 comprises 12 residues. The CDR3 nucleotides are TGCGCCAGCAGCTTGGCCTTCGGGTCAGATTCCTTC. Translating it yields CASSLAFGSDSF.

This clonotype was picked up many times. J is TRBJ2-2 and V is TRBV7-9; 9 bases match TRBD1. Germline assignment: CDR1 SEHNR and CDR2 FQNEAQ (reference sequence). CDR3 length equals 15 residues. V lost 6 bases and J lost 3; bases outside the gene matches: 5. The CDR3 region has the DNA TGTGCCAGCAGTCGGGACAGGGTTCACACCGGGGAGCTGTTTTTT. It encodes CASSRDRVHTGELFF.

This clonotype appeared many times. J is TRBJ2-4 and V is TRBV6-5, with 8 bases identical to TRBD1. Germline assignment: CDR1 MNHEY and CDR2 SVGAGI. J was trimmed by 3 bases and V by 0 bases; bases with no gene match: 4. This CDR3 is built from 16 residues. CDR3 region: CASSYSGQGVKNIQYF. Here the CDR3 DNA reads TGTGCCAGCAGTTACTCCGGACAGGGAGTCAAAAACATTCAGTACTTC.

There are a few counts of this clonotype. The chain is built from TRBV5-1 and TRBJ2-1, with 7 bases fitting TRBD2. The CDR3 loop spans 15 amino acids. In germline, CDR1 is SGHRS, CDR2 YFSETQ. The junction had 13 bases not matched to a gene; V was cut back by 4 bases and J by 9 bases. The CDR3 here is CASSPRVGTNSEQFF. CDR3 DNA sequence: TGCGCCAGCAGCCCCCGGGTAGGGACTAACTCTGAGCAGTTCTTC.

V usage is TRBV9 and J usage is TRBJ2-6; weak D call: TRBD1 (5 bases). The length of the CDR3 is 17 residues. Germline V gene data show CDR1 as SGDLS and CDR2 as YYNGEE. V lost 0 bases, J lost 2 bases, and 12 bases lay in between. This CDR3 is CASSVVGVSTGANVLTF. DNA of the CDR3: TGTGCCAGCAGCGTAGTAGGGGTTTCCACTGGGGCCAACGTCCTGACTTTC.

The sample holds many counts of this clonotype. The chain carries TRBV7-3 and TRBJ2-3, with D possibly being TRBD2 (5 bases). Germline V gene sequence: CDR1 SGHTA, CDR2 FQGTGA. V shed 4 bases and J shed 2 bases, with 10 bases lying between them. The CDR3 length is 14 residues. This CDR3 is CASSSGVFTDTQYF. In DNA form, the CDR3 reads TGTGCCAGCAGCTCCGGGGTCTTCACAGATACGCAGTATTTT.

The CDR3 protein is CASSQWPNRDPSYEQYF. The CDR3 DNA is TGTGCCAGCAGCCAATGGCCCAACCGGGACCCCTCCTACGAGCAGTACTTC. The V gene is TRBV7-3, the J gene TRBJ2-7; D may match TRBD1 or TRBD2 (5 bases each). The germline gives CDR1 SGHTA, CDR2 FQGTGA. Trimming shortened V by 5 bases and J by 0 bases, and 20 bases separated the two germline ends. The CDR3 spans 17 residues.

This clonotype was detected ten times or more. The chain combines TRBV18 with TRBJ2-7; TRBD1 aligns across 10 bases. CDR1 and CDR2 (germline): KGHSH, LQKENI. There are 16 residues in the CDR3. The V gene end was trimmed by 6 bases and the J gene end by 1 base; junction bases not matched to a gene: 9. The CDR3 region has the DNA TGTGCCAGCTCTCGAAGACAGGGGGCAAAGTCCTACGAGCAGTACTTC. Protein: CASSRRQGAKSYEQYF.